The 8 T cell receptor beta chains presented below share a single source sample, sequenced in a study of blood T cell repertoires in COVID-19. Libraries were prepared by immunoSEQ multiplex PCR; TCRdb keeps only in-frame clonotypes and omits some of them. Among some 17,000 clones, about 80% were seen once, and the ten largest hold 11%. Specimen: peripheral blood. These receptor sequences come from a man at least 80 years old with acute or convalescent COVID-19.

The genes are TRBV4-3 and TRBJ2-3, with D tentatively TRBD2 (5 bases). The germline V gene has CDR1 LGHNA and CDR2 YSLEER. Deletions cut 0 bases from V and 3 bases from J, with 13 bases between. CDR3 length: 16 amino acids. The DNA of the CDR3 is TGCGCCAGCAGCCAAGATACCGGGGTCGGAACAGATACGCAGTATTTT. Protein: CASSQDTGVGTDTQYF.

The count of this clone is one. J is TRBJ1-4 and V is TRBV9; possibly TRBD1 for D (6 bases). This CDR3 has 15 residues. Trimming stripped 4 bases from V and 3 bases from J, with 13 bases between. CDR1 is SGDLS, CDR2 YYNGEE, per germline. The CDR3 is CASSFGGQSNEKLFF. CDR3 DNA: TGTGCCAGCAGCTTTGGGGGACAATCTAATGAAAAACTGTTTTTT.

The chain has TRBV6-2 or TRBV6-3 and TRBJ1-2, with D unresolved. The CDR3 contains 12 residues. CDR1 is MNHEY, CDR2 SVGEGT, per germline. The V gene lost 2 bases and the J gene lost 13 bases, with 14 bases spanning the gap. The CDR3 nucleotides read TGTGCCAGCAGTTACCACATGACGGGGATCACCTTC. Translated, it gives CASSYHMTGITF.

The CDR3 loop is CASSALHYQETQYF. The DNA for the CDR3 is TGTGCCAGCAGCGCGCTCCACTACCAAGAGACCCAGTACTTC. The chain combines TRBV7-2 with TRBJ2-5; D not resolved. The CDR3 is made up of 14 amino acids. CDR1 is SGHTA and CDR2 is FQGNSA in the germline V gene. V was trimmed by 5 bases and J by 0 bases, leaving 10 bases between them. The whole variable domain, filled in from reference TRBV7-2 and TRBJ2-5, reads GAGVSQSPSNKVTEKGKDVELRCDPISGHTALYWYRQSLGQGLEFLIYFQGNSAPDKSGLPSDRFSAERTGGSVSTLTIQRTQQEDSAVYLCASSALHYQETQYFGPGTRLLVL.

The V call is TRBV7-3, the J call TRBJ2-1; 12 bases agree with TRBD2. In germline, CDR1 is SGHTA, CDR2 FQGTGA. This CDR3 is built from 19 residues. V lost 5 bases to trimming and J lost 2 bases; unmatched junction nucleotides: 13. CDR3 loop: CASSLTSGGTGQTYNEQFF. CDR3 in DNA: TGTGCCAGCAGCCTGACTAGCGGGGGAACGGGCCAGACCTACAATGAGCAGTTCTTC. Using reference TRBV7-3 and TRBJ2-1 for the parts outside the CDR3, the full variable domain is GAGVSQTPSNKVTEKGKYVELRCDPISGHTALYWYRQSLGQGPEFLIYFQGTGAADDSGLPNDRFFAVRPEGSVSTLKIQRTERGDSAVYLCASSLTSGGTGQTYNEQFFGPGTRLTVL.

The rearrangement links TRBV7-3 to TRBJ2-2, with 8 bases identical to TRBD1. The CDR3 spans 13 residues. Per germline, CDR1 SGHTA and CDR2 FQGTGA. With V trimmed by 5 bases and J by 4 bases, 0 bases remained unmatched. For the CDR3, the DNA is TGTGCCAGCAGCCAGGGGGCCACCGGGGAGCTGTTTTTT. As protein: CASSQGATGELFF.

The genes are TRBV7-8 and TRBJ1-4; possible D gene TRBD1, 6 bases. The V gene lost 5 bases and the J gene lost 8 bases, with 15 bases spanning the gap. CDR1 SGHVS and CDR2 FQNEAQ come from the germline V gene. The CDR3 is made up of 14 amino acids. CDR3 nucleotides: TGTGCCAGCAGCCGGGGGCAGGGTTCGGAAAAACTGTTTTTT. As protein: CASSRGQGSEKLFF.

V is TRBV3-1 (or the pseudogene TRBV3-2) and J is TRBJ1-3; weak D call: TRBD1 (6 bases). V was clipped by 3 bases and J by 3 bases, with 9 bases between them. Germline CDR1 and CDR2: LGHDT and YNNKEL (reference sequence). This CDR3 spans 14 amino acids. CDR3 sequence reads: CASSQYRDGNTIYF. CDR3 nucleotides: TGTGCCAGCAGCCAGTACAGGGATGGAAACACCATATATTTT.